The rows below give T cell receptor beta chains drawn from one sample of a study of T cell clonotyping in hematopoietic cell transplantation. TCRdb's copy holds only in-frame clones and misses some; the assay was immunoSEQ multiplex PCR. The sample carries tens of thousands of clones, over 75% recorded once. Sequences were derived from peripheral blood mononuclear cells, sampled before stem cell transplant. These receptors were obtained from a man between 60 and 75 years old with biphenotypic leukemia. Some clones in this sample may be carry-over from other donors' samples. Each CDR3 is given with its conserved first and last residue. Fields, in order: clone size, CDR3 length, D gene, V gene, J gene, CDR3 protein, CDR3 DNA. D genes are given only for firm matches. Clone size, where shown, is once, few, many, or a class for clones that have expanded.

few	16	.	TRBV7-6	TRBJ2-3	CASSPSAGGGADTQYF	TGTGCCAGCAGCCCATCCGCCGGGGGTGGGGCAGATACGCAGTATTTT
.	15	.	TRBV5-5	TRBJ1-2	CASSSVPTVDYGYTF	TGTGCCAGCAGTTCGGTTCCGACAGTTGACTATGGCTACACCTTC
.	12	.	TRBV11-2	TRBJ1-4	CASSLGPGKLFF	TGTGCCAGCAGCTTGGGCCCAGGAAAACTGTTTTTT
.	14	.	TRBV6-1	TRBJ1-5	CASSEGSGVQPQHF	TGTGCCAGCAGTGAGGGTTCAGGGGTTCAGCCCCAGCATTTT
.	18	TRBD2	TRBV5-1	TRBJ2-2	CASSLAFVAGGDTGELFF	TGCGCCAGCAGCTTGGCCTTCGTAGCGGGAGGAGACACCGGGGAGCTGTTTTTT
once	12	TRBD1	TRBV6-5	TRBJ2-3	CASSYGQGTQYF	TGTGCCAGCAGTTACGGACAGGGAACGCAGTATTTT
.	15	TRBD1	TRBV14	TRBJ2-4	CASPGQESSLNIQYF	TGTGCCAGCCCGGGACAGGAGTCTTCTTTAAACATTCAGTACTTC
.	13	TRBD1	TRBV19	TRBJ1-2	CASSIQGASGYTF	TGTGCCAGTAGTATACAGGGGGCAAGTGGCTACACCTTC
.	16	TRBD1	TRBV28	TRBJ1-2	CASRERQGNPNYGYTF	TGTGCCAGCAGGGAACGACAGGGAAATCCTAACTATGGCTACACCTTC
.	13	.	TRBV6-5	TRBJ2-5	CASRGGRGETQYF	TGTGCCAGCCGGGGCGGCCGTGGTGAGACCCAGTACTTC
.	15	TRBD1	TRBV6-6	TRBJ2-7	CASRPPGTGGYEQYF	TGTGCCAGCAGACCCCCCGGGACAGGGGGGTACGAGCAGTACTTC
.	11	.	TRBV29-1	TRBJ1-1	CSVEEYTEAFF	TGCAGCGTAGAGGAATACACTGAAGCTTTCTTT
.	14	TRBD2	TRBV9	TRBJ2-2	CASSVGGGFGELFF	TGTGCCAGCAGCGTAGGGGGGGGATTTGGGGAGCTGTTTTTT
.	12	.	TRBV6-1	TRBJ2-4	CAEGFGQNIQYF	TGTGCCGAGGGATTTGGACAAAACATTCAGTACTTC
.	18	TRBD1	TRBV5-4	TRBJ1-2	CASSPLRDRGRRGYGYTF	TGTGCCAGCAGCCCCCTCCGGGACAGGGGGCGCCGGGGGTATGGCTACACCTTC
.	15	TRBD1	TRBV28	TRBJ2-7	CASSRWTGGSYEQYF	TGTGCCAGCAGCCGGTGGACAGGGGGAAGCTACGAGCAGTACTTC
.	15	.	TRBV28	TRBJ1-5	CASSLGGVSNQPQHF	TGTGCCAGCAGTTTAGGAGGTGTTAGCAATCAGCCCCAGCATTTT
.	12	.	TRBV6-5	TRBJ2-1	CASSSPLGAEFF	TGTGCCAGCAGTTCCCCCCTGGGTGCGGAGTTCTTC
.	13	.	TRBV25-1	TRBJ2-2	CASSASATGELFF	TGTGCCAGCAGTGCGAGCGCGACCGGGGAGCTGTTTTTT
.	14	.	TRBV28	TRBJ1-2	CASSSPRLFYGYTF	TGTGCCAGCAGTTCCCCTCGACTCTTCTATGGCTACACCTTC
once	13	TRBD1	TRBV29-1	TRBJ2-2	CSAKQGAYGELFF	TGCAGCGCCAAACAGGGGGCTTACGGGGAGCTGTTTTTT
.	18	.	TRBV19	TRBJ2-7	CASSIDPPDREGSDEQYF	TGTGCCAGTAGTATAGATCCGCCGGACAGGGAGGGGAGCGACGAGCAGTACTTC
.	11	.	TRBV28	TRBJ1-1	CASIAGAGAFF	TGTGCCAGCATCGCGGGGGCGGGTGCTTTCTTT
.	10	.	TRBV2	TRBJ1-1	CASRVTEAFF	TGTGCCAGCAGGGTTACTGAAGCTTTCTTT
.	11	.	TRBV28	TRBJ1-2	CASSLTYGYTF	TGTGCCAGCAGTTTGACCTATGGCTACACCTTC
.	17	.	TRBV19	TRBJ2-6	CASNGPTRRSGANVLTF	TGTGCCAGTAACGGACCAACACGCCGCTCTGGGGCCAACGTCCTGACTTTC
.	14	.	TRBV7-2	TRBJ2-2	CASSLAWDTGELFF	TGTGCCAGCAGCTTAGCTTGGGACACCGGGGAGCTGTTTTTT
.	17	TRBD1	TRBV4-1	TRBJ1-4	CASSPGTGGFANEKLFF	TGCGCCAGCAGCCCCGGGACAGGGGGCTTCGCTAATGAAAAACTGTTTTTT
once	14	TRBD2	TRBV5-4	TRBJ2-5	CASSGGRAWETQYF	TGTGCCAGCAGTGGCGGGAGGGCCTGGGAGACCCAGTACTTC
.	17	.	TRBV28	TRBJ2-6	CASSFGTRPSGANVLTF	TGTGCCAGCAGTTTCGGTACAAGGCCCTCTGGGGCCAACGTCCTGACTTTC
.	15	TRBD1	TRBV28	TRBJ1-1	CASSFRDRFYTEAFF	TGTGCCAGCAGTTTTCGGGACAGGTTTTACACTGAAGCTTTCTTT
.	14	.	TRBV11-2	TRBJ2-5	CASSAPPLRETQYF	TGTGCCAGCAGCGCACCCCCCCTCCGGGAGACCCAGTACTTC
.	14	.	TRBV28	TRBJ1-1	CASSSDKLGFKAFF	TGTGCCAGCAGTAGCGACAAGCTGGGCTTTAAAGCTTTCTTT
.	14	TRBD2	TRBV6-1	TRBJ2-4	CASSESTSGSRGDF	TGTGCCAGCAGTGAATCGACTAGCGGGAGTCGGGGTGACTTC
.	14	TRBD2	TRBV6-5	TRBJ2-5	CASSYGAGGETQYF	TGTGCCAGCAGTTACGGAGCGGGAGGGGAGACCCAGTACTTC
few	12	TRBD1	TRBV28	TRBJ1-1	CATDRVDTEAFF	TGTGCCACAGACAGGGTGGACACTGAAGCTTTCTTT
.	14	TRBD2	TRBV7-9	TRBJ2-5	CASSGGLALQTQYF	TGTGCCAGCAGCGGGGGACTAGCATTGCAGACCCAGTACTTC